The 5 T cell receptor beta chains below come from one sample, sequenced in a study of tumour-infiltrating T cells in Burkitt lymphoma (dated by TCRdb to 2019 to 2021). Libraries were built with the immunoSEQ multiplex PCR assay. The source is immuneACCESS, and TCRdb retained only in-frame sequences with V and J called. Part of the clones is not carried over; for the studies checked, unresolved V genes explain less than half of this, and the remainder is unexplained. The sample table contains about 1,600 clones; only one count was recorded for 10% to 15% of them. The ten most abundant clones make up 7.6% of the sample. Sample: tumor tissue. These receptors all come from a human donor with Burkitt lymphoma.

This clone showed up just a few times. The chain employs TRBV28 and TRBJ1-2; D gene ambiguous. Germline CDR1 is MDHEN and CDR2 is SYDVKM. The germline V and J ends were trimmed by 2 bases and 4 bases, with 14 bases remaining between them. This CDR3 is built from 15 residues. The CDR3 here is CASSLNDIALYGYTF. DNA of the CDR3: TGTGCCAGCAGTTTAAATGACATTGCCCTCTATGGCTACACCTTC.

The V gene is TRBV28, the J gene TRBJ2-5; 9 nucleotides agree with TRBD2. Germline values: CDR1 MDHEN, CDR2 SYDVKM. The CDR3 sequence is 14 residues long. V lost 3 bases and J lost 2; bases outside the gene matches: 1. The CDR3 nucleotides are TGTGCCAGCAGTTTTAGCGGGGGACAAGAGACCCAGTACTTC. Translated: CASSFSGGQETQYF. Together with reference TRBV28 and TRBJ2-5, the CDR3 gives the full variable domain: DVKVTQSSRYLVKRTGEKVFLECVQDMDHENMFWYRQDPGLGLRLIYFSYDVKMKEKGDIPEGYSVSREKKERFSLILESASTNQTSMYLCASSFSGGQETQYFGPGTRLLVL.

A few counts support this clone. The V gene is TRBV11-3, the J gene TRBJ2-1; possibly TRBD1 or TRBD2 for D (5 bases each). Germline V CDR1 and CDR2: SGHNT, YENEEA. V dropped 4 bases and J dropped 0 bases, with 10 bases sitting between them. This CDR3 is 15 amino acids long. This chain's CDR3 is CASSSEGSSYNEQFF. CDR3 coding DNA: TGTGCCAGCAGCTCCGAGGGGAGCTCCTACAATGAGCAGTTCTTC.

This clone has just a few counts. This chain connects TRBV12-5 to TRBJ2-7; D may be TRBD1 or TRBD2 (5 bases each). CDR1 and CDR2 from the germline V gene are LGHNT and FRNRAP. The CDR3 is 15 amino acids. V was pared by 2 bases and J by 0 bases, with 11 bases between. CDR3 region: CASGLFPGSSYEQYF. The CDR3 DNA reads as TGTGCTAGTGGTTTGTTCCCAGGGAGCTCCTACGAGCAGTACTTC.

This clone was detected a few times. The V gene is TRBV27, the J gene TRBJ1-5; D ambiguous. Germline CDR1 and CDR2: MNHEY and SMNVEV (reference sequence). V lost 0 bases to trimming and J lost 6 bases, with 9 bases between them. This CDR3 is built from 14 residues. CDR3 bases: TGTGCCAGCAGTTTATCCCCTTCGGGTCAGCCCCAGCATTTT. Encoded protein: CASSLSPSGQPQHF.